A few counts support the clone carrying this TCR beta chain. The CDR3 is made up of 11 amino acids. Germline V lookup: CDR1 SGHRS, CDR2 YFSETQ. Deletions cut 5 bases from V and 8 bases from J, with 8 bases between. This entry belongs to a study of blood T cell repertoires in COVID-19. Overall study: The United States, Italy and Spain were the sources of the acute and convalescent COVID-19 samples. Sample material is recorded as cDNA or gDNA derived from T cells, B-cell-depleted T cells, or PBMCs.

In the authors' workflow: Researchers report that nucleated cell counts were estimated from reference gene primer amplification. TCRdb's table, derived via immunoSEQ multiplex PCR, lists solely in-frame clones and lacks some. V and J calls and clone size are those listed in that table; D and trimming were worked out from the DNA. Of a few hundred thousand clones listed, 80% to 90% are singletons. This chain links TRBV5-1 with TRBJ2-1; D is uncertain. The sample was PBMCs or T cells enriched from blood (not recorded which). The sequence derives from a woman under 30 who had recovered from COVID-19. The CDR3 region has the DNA TGCGCCAGCAGTGTTGAGGATGAGCAGTTCTTC. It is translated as CASSVEDEQFF.